The rows below give T cell receptor beta chains drawn from one sample of a study of blood T cell repertoires in COVID-19. Using immunoSEQ multiplex PCR, the repertoire was profiled, and TCRdb retains in-frame clones only, with some absent. The sample includes around 170,000 clones, roughly nine tenths of them seen just once. Material for sequencing was peripheral blood. These receptors originate from a man aged 18-30 years who had recovered from COVID-19. Each CDR3 is given with its conserved first and last residue. Each record gives: clone size, V gene, D gene, J gene, CDR3 protein, CDR3 DNA. A D gene is named only where the DNA matches it firmly. Clone size, where shown, is once, few, many, or a class for clones that have expanded.

>NA|TRBV2|TRBD2|TRBJ2-2
CASSVLAGVSGELFF
TGTGCCAGCAGTGTCCTAGCGGGAGTGAGCGGGGAGCTGTTTTTT
>NA|TRBV7-9|NA|TRBJ2-5
CASSPKSREIEETQYF
TGTGCCAGCAGCCCGAAAAGTCGGGAGATCGAAGAGACCCAGTACTTC
>NA|TRBV6-2/TRBV6-3|TRBD2|TRBJ2-7
CASSYEVAGDEQYF
TGTGCCAGCAGTTACGAGGTAGCGGGAGACGAGCAGTACTTC
>NA|TRBV10-3|TRBD2|TRBJ2-1
CATTGTSGNNEQFF
TGTGCCACCACCGGGACTAGCGGGAACAATGAGCAGTTCTTC
>once|TRBV12-3/TRBV12-4|TRBD1|TRBJ2-5
CASIRTGGETQYF
TGTGCCAGCATCCGGACAGGAGGAGAGACCCAGTACTTC
>NA|TRBV2|TRBD1|TRBJ1-5
CAGGTGEGQPQHF
TGTGCCGGGGGAACAGGGGAAGGGCAGCCCCAGCATTTT
>few|TRBV5-1|TRBD2|TRBJ2-1
CASSLPRDYSYNEQFF
TGCGCCAGCAGCTTACCCCGGGACTACTCCTACAATGAGCAGTTCTTC
>NA|TRBV4-1|TRBD1|TRBJ2-2
CASSQTGGGTGELFF
TGCGCCAGCAGCCAGACAGGGGGCGGCACCGGGGAGCTGTTTTTT
>NA|TRBV9|NA|TRBJ2-1
CASSAASPGNEQFF
TGTGCCAGCAGCGCCGCTAGCCCGGGTAATGAGCAGTTCTTC
>NA|TRBV7-9|NA|TRBJ2-4
CASSLANSKNIQYF
TGTGCCAGCAGCTTAGCAAACTCCAAAAACATTCAGTACTTC
>NA|TRBV6-5|TRBD2|TRBJ2-7
CASSYKRGNSYEQYF
TGTGCCAGCAGTTACAAGCGGGGTAACTCCTACGAGCAGTACTTC
>NA|TRBV13|TRBD2|TRBJ2-5
CASSLLAGKETQYF
TGTGCCAGCAGCTTACTAGCGGGGAAAGAGACCCAGTACTTC
>NA|TRBV28|NA|TRBJ2-2
CASSRVGSGGTGELFF
TGTGCCAGCAGTCGGGTGGGGAGCGGAGGCACCGGGGAGCTGTTTTTT
>NA|TRBV28|NA|TRBJ2-2
CASSFPGGTGELFF
TGTGCCAGCAGTTTCCCCGGTGGCACCGGGGAGCTGTTTTTT
>NA|TRBV2|TRBD2|TRBJ2-5
CASSPKKTSGSLSETQYF
TGTGCCAGCAGCCCCAAAAAGACTAGCGGGAGTCTATCAGAGACCCAGTACTTC
>NA|TRBV6-6|TRBD1|TRBJ1-5
CASSEGQFNQPQHF
TGTGCCAGCAGCGAGGGACAGTTCAATCAGCCCCAGCATTTT
>NA|TRBV6-6|NA|TRBJ1-1
CASTNGLGAQTEAFF
TGTGCCAGCACCAACGGTCTGGGGGCCCAAACTGAAGCTTTCTTT
>few|TRBV5-8|NA|TRBJ2-7
CASSLRFGYEQYF
TGTGCCAGCAGCTTGAGGTTCGGGTACGAGCAGTACTTC
>NA|TRBV30|TRBD2|TRBJ2-7
CAWSATGTSGRAEQYF
TGTGCCTGGAGTGCAACGGGGACTAGCGGGAGGGCCGAGCAGTACTTC
>many|TRBV10-3|NA|TRBJ1-2
CAISESLEGYGYTF
TGTGCCATCAGTGAGTCACTGGAGGGCTATGGCTACACCTTC
>NA|TRBV7-6|TRBD1|TRBJ2-3
CASSSDRRSTDTQYF
TGTGCCAGCAGTTCGGACAGGAGGAGCACAGATACGCAGTATTTT
>NA|TRBV5-1|NA|TRBJ1-1
CASSLNTGILTEAFF
TGCGCCAGCAGCTTAAACACAGGGATACTCACTGAAGCTTTCTTT
>NA|TRBV5-8|NA|TRBJ2-1
CASSFGTFNEQFF
TGTGCCAGCAGCTTCGGGACTTTCAATGAGCAGTTCTTC
>NA|TRBV10-2|NA|TRBJ2-1
CASSDGGEEFF
TGCGCCAGCAGTGATGGCGGGGAGGAGTTCTTC
>NA|TRBV6-5|TRBD1|TRBJ2-3
CASSYTGTGGTDTQYF
TGTGCCAGCAGTTACACGGGGACAGGGGGAACAGATACGCAGTATTTT
>NA|TRBV28|NA|TRBJ1-4
CASSATGANEKLFF
TGTGCCAGCAGCGCAACAGGAGCTAATGAAAAACTGTTTTTT
>NA|TRBV27|NA|TRBJ1-4
CASSRLADEKLFF
TGTGCCAGCAGTCGGTTAGCAGATGAAAAACTGTTTTTT
>NA|TRBV6-5|NA|TRBJ2-7
CASSREYYEQYF
TGTGCCAGCAGCCGGGAATACTACGAGCAGTACTTC
>NA|TRBV5-4|NA|TRBJ2-1
CASSLDLGGGNEQFF
TGTGCCAGCAGCTTGGATCTGGGAGGGGGCAATGAGCAGTTCTTC
>few|TRBV7-9|TRBD1|TRBJ2-7
CASSLGPRQGRSYEQYF
TGTGCCAGCAGCTTAGGGCCCCGACAGGGCCGGTCATACGAGCAGTACTTC
>few|TRBV3-1/TRBV3-2|NA|TRBJ2-7
CASSPGDYEQYF
TGTGCCAGCAGCCCCGGGGATTACGAGCAGTACTTC
>NA|TRBV19|NA|TRBJ1-2
CASSTLSYGYTF
TGTGCCAGTAGTACCCTTAGCTATGGCTACACCTTC